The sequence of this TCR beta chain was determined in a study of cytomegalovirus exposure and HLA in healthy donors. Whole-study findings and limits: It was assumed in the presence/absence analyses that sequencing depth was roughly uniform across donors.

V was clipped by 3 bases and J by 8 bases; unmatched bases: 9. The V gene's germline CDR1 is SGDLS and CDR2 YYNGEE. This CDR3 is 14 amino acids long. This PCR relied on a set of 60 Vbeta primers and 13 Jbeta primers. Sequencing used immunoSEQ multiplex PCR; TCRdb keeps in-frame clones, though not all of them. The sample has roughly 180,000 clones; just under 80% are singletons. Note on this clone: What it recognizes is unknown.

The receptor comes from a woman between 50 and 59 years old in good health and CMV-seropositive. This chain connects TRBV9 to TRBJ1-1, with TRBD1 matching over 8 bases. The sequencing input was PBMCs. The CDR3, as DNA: TGTGCCAGCAGCGCCACGGACAGGGATGGAGAAGCTTTCTTT. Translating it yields CASSATDRDGEAFF.